This TCR beta chain was sequenced during a study of OX40 agonist ivuxolimab in advanced cancers. The wider study: Patients were treated with ivuxolimab, an agonistic anti-OX40 (CD134) antibody. Recorded diagnoses for dose-escalation patients were hepatocellular carcinoma, melanoma, renal cell or head and neck cancer.

Assay used: immunoSEQ multiplex PCR; TCRdb lists only in-frame clones, some missing. The sample includes over 50,000 clones, around 90% of them seen just once. Germline V gives CDR1 MNHNS, CDR2 SASEGT. This CDR3 contains 14 residues. Trimming removed 6 bases from V and 0 bases from J, with 12 bases in between. The sequence came from an adult with an advanced solid tumor such as melanoma, head and neck, liver or kidney cancer. The sample here was CD4+ or CD8+ T cells sorted from blood, taken in a trial of the OX40 agonist ivuxolimab. The rearrangement links TRBV6-1 to TRBJ2-7, with D perhaps TRBD1 or TRBD2 (5 bases each). CDR3 amino acids: CASRQDGTSYEQYF. In DNA, the CDR3 is TGTGCCAGCAGACAGGACGGGACCTCCTACGAGCAGTACTTC.